The rows below give T cell receptor beta chains drawn from one sample of a study of OX40 agonist ivuxolimab in advanced cancers. TCRdb's copy holds only in-frame clones and misses some; the assay was immunoSEQ multiplex PCR. The table records about 54,000 clones, about 81% of them present only once. Sequenced material: CD4+ or CD8+ T cells sorted from blood, taken in a trial of the OX40 agonist ivuxolimab. The receptors were gathered from an adult with an advanced solid tumor such as melanoma, head and neck, liver or kidney cancer. Both conserved end residues are part of each CDR3. D genes are given only for firm matches. Clone size is not always given. Where it is, it says once, few, many or a class for expanded clones.

d_call | j_call | v_call | clone_size | cdr3_nt | cdr3_aa
NA | TRBJ1-1 | TRBV19 | NA | TGTGCCAGTAGTTCCCCGGGGCGGTTGAACACTGAAGCTTTCTTT | CASSSPGRLNTEAFF
TRBD1 | TRBJ1-1 | TRBV7-9 | NA | TGTGCCAGCAGCCCTGGCGACAGGGTGAACACTGAAGCTTTCTTT | CASSPGDRVNTEAFF
NA | TRBJ2-3 | TRBV21-1 | few | TGTGTCAGGGGGGCCCCCACAGATACGCAGTATTTT | CVRGAPTDTQYF
TRBD1 | TRBJ2-3 | TRBV27 | NA | TGTGCCAGCAGTCTAGGAGGACAGGGGCGAGATACGCAGTATTTT | CASSLGGQGRDTQYF
NA | TRBJ1-6 | TRBV28 | NA | TGTGCCAGCAGCTTAGGGGCAGGAATCATTTCACCCCTCCACTTT | CASSLGAGIISPLHF
NA | TRBJ1-1 | TRBV18 | NA | TGTGCCAGCTCACCAATGAGTCGGTCGTCTGAAGCTTTCTTT | CASSPMSRSSEAFF
TRBD2 | TRBJ2-7 | TRBV10-3 | NA | TGTGCCATCAGTGACTCAGCGGGGGCGCAAGAGCAGTACTTC | CAISDSAGAQEQYF
TRBD1 | TRBJ2-7 | TRBV7-3 | NA | TGTGCCAGCAGCTTGGGGACAGGGGGGCGCGAGCAGTACTTC | CASSLGTGGREQYF
NA | TRBJ2-3 | TRBV21-1 | once | TGTGCCAGCAGCAAAGACAGGGTGGGAGATACGCAGTATTTT | CASSKDRVGDTQYF
NA | TRBJ2-5 | TRBV2 | NA | TGTGCCAGCGAAGTTTCTCGGGACCTTCAAGAGACCCAGTACTTC | CASEVSRDLQETQYF
TRBD2 | TRBJ2-5 | TRBV10-2 | NA | TGCGCCAGCAGTGACCTAGCGGGGACCGAGACCCAGTACTTC | CASSDLAGTETQYF
NA | TRBJ1-1 | TRBV2 | NA | TGTGCCAGCACATCAGGGGTGAACACTGAAGCTTTCTTT | CASTSGVNTEAFF
NA | TRBJ2-2 | TRBV10-1 | NA | TGCGCCACCCAGACAGGCGTGAACACCGGGGAGCTGTTTTTT | CATQTGVNTGELFF
NA | TRBJ2-7 | TRBV23-1 | NA | TGCGCCAGCAGTCCGCCCTGGGACGGTGCCTACGAGCAGTACTTC | CASSPPWDGAYEQYF
TRBD1 | TRBJ2-7 | TRBV29-1 | NA | TGCAGCGTTTCAGGGACAGGGTCCTACGAGCAGTACTTC | CSVSGTGSYEQYF
TRBD1 | TRBJ1-5 | TRBV19 | NA | TGTGCCAGTAGCTTTTTACAGGGACAGGGGGGGGATCAGCCCCAGCATTTT | CASSFLQGQGGDQPQHF
NA | TRBJ2-5 | TRBV14 | NA | TGTGCCAGCAGCCAGGGTTCCCCGGGAACCTTGGTCTCGACCCAGTACTTC | CASSQGSPGTLVSTQYF
NA | TRBJ2-5 | TRBV11-2 | NA | TGTGCCAGCAGCACCGGACACCAAGAGACCCAGTACTTC | CASSTGHQETQYF
TRBD1 | TRBJ2-2 | TRBV5-8 | once | TGTGCCAGCAGCCGCCAGGGGGCGGCCGGGGAGCTGTTTTTT | CASSRQGAAGELFF
NA | TRBJ1-2 | TRBV5-1 | NA | TGCGCCAGCAGCCCCGAACCGTCAGCACCCGGAGACACCTTC | CASSPEPSAPGDTF
NA | TRBJ1-2 | TRBV11-2 | once | TGTGCCAGCAGCTCCCCTAGGACCAGTTTCAACTATGGCTACACCTTC | CASSSPRTSFNYGYTF
NA | TRBJ2-1 | TRBV5-1 | NA | TGCGCCAGCAGCTTGCCTAGCGACTCCTACAATGAGCAGTTCTTC | CASSLPSDSYNEQFF
TRBD2 | TRBJ2-5 | TRBV9 | NA | TGTGCCAGCAGCGTCGACCGACTAGCGGGGGTAGTTTCAAGAGAGACCCAGTACTTC | CASSVDRLAGVVSRETQYF
NA | TRBJ1-2 | TRBV5-1 | NA | TGCGCCAGCAGCTTCCAGACCCCGAACCTCTATGGCTACACCTTC | CASSFQTPNLYGYTF
NA | TRBJ2-7 | TRBV5-1 | few | TGCGCCAGCAGCTTGGGGTTCGAGCGGTTCCCCTACGAGCAGTACTTC | CASSLGFERFPYEQYF
TRBD1 | TRBJ2-7 | TRBV9 | NA | TGTGCCAGCAGCGTAGAGCAGGGGGCATCCTACGAGCAGTACTTC | CASSVEQGASYEQYF
TRBD1 | TRBJ1-1 | TRBV6-1 | few | TGTGCCAGCAAGTTCCCACAGCAGGGGGCTGAAGCTTTCTTT | CASKFPQQGAEAFF
NA | TRBJ2-3 | TRBV5-1 | NA | TGCGCCAGCAATCCTGGGGGCGCGAATACGCAGTATTTT | CASNPGGANTQYF
NA | TRBJ2-1 | TRBV7-9 | NA | TGTGCCAGCAGCTTGTCCGGAAATGAGCAGTTCTTC | CASSLSGNEQFF